The text below deals with one TCR beta chain. The definition of stable Graves' hyperthyroidism was no ophthalmopathy progression within 18 months. This record belongs to a study of T cells in Graves' hyperthyroidism and ophthalmopathy. CDR1 is MNHGY and CDR2 is SVAAGI in the germline V gene. V lost 4 bases to trimming and J lost 3 bases, with 15 bases between them. The CDR3 runs to 15 residues. Researchers took RNA transcripts and amplified the TCR beta CDR3 regions from them. First-round RT-PCR with HTBI primers amplified the TCR CDR3 region. TCRdb re-analysed the multiplex PCR reads in MiXCR, keeping a single row per CDR3 protein. The sample lists roughly 510,000 distinct CDR3 sequences; around 21% were seen once.

Sequencing was carried out using blood. The J gene is TRBJ1-2, the V gene TRBV6-9; tentative D call: TRBD1 (6 bases). The sequence came from a man aged 18 to 29 with Graves' hyperthyroidism. The CDR3 coding sequence is TGTGCCAGCAGTTCCGGACAGCGGGCATACTATGGCTACACCTTC. It encodes CASSSGQRAYYGYTF.